This T cell receptor beta chain was captured in a study of CD8 T cells in ankylosing spondylitis. Study-level results: A TCR beta motif of under ten highly homologous variants seemed to mark ankylosing spondylitis blood. Those disease-linked clones were CD8+; they were also relatively rare in peripheral blood. Before this, some motif variants had been reported in reactive arthritis synovial fluid and blood. The clones that were linked to disease were reported to be significantly enriched in matched synovial fluid samples from ankylosing spondylitis patients.

CDR1 and CDR2 (germline): LNHNV, YYDKDF (reference sequence). Germline trimming cut 2 bases from V and 5 bases from J; bases unmatched to any gene: 8. The CDR3 covers 16 residues. Remarks on this clonotype: Its antigen remains unidentified.

By quantitative 5'-RACE with molecular barcodes, the TCR beta libraries were made. TCRdb independently ran MiXCR on the 5' RACE reads; one entry per CDR3 protein. This table holds about 840,000 distinct CDR3 sequences, around 11% found once. V and J are TRBV15 and TRBJ2-2; 7 bases align to TRBD1. Sequences were obtained from blood, either unsorted or a sorted T cell fraction (not recorded which). The receptor's source is a male donor with ankylosing spondylitis. The CDR3 sequence is CATSRPRQGRTGELFF. The CDR3 DNA reads TGTGCCACCAGCAGACCTCGACAGGGAAGGACCGGGGAGCTGTTTTTT.